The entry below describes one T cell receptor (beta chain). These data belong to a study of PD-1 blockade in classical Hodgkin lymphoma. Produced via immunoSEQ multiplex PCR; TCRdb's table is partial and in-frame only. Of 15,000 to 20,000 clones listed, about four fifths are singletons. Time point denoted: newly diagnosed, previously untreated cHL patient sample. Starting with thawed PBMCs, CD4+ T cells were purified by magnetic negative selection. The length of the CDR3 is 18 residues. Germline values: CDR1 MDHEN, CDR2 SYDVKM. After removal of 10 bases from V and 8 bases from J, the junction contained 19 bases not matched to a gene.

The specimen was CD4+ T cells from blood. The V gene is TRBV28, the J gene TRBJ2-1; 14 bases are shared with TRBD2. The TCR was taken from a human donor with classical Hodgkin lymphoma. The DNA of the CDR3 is TGTGCCACCCAGGGGACCCCGGGACTAGCGGGAGTCATGTATGAGCAGTTCTTC. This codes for CATQGTPGLAGVMYEQFF.